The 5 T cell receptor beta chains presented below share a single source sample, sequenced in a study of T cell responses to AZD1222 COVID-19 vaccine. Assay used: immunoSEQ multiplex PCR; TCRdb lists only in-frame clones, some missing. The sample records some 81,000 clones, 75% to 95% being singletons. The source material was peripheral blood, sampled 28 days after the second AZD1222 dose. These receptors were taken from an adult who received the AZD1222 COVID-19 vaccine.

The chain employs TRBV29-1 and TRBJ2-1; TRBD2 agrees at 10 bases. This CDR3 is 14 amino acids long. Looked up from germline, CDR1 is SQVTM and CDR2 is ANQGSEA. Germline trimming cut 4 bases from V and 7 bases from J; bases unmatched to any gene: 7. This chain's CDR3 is CSVGSGRAGNEQFF. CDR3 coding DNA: TGCAGCGTTGGAAGCGGGAGGGCCGGTAATGAGCAGTTCTTC.

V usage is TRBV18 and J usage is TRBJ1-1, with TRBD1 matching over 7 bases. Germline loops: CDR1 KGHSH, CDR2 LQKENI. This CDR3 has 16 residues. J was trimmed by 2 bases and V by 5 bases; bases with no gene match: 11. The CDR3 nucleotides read TGTGCCAGCTCATTACAGGGGCCGACTACTAACACTGAAGCTTTCTTT. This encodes CASSLQGPTTNTEAFF.

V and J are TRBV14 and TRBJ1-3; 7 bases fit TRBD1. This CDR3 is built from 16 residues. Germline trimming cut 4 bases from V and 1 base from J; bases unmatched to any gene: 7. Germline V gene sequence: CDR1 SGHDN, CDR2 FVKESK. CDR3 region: CASSLISTGSGNTIYF. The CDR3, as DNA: TGTGCCAGCAGCCTCATTTCGACAGGGTCTGGAAACACCATATATTTT.

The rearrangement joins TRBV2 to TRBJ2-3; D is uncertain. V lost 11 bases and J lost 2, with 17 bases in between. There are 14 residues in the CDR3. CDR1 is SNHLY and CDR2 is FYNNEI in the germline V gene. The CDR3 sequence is CAGPFEHPTDTQYF. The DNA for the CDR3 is TGTGCCGGGCCCTTCGAACACCCCACAGATACGCAGTATTTT.

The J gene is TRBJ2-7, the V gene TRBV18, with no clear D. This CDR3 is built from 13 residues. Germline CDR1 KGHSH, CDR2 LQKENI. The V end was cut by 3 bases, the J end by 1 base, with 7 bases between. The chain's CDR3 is CASSPALSYEQYF. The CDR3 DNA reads TGTGCCAGCTCACCCGCGCTATCCTACGAGCAGTACTTC.